Listed below are T cell receptor beta chains from one sample, sequenced in a study of T cells in localized non-small cell lung cancer. Profiled with immunoSEQ multiplex PCR; TCRdb holds only in-frame clones, not every one. The data contain about 2,000 clones, around 24% of them singletons. The sequenced sample was normal lung tissue next to the tumor, obtained before any cancer treatment. These receptors originate from a male donor aged 60 or over with stage I lung adenocarcinoma. The CDR3 runs from the conserved cysteine through the conserved F or W. D genes are given only for firm matches. Clone size is stated in some rows and not others, as once, few, many or a class when expanded.

j_call d_call v_call clone_size cdr3_nt cdr3_aa
TRBJ1-1 NA TRBV6-8 NA TGTGCCAGCAGTCCCGCGGGGGAAACTGAAGCTTTCTTT CASSPAGETEAFF
TRBJ2-5 TRBD2 TRBV11-3 NA TGTGCCAGCAGCCCCTGGACTAGCGGGGATCTAGGGGAGACCCAGTACTTC CASSPWTSGDLGETQYF
TRBJ2-3 TRBD2 TRBV6-8 NA TGTGCCAGCAGTGGCCCAAGGACTAGCGGGGGGGCAGATACGCAGTATTTT CASSGPRTSGGADTQYF
TRBJ2-3 NA TRBV30 NA TGTGCCTGGAGTGTACAGGACACTGTATACGATACGCAGTATTTT CAWSVQDTVYDTQYF
TRBJ1-1 TRBD1 TRBV11-3 few TGTGCCAGCAGCTCCGGTGGGGGACAGGGGGCGGTTGAAGCTTTCTTT CASSSGGGQGAVEAFF
TRBJ1-4 NA TRBV11-3 NA TGTGCCAGCAGCTTGGAGGCTGCAACTAATGAAAAACTGTTTTTT CASSLEAATNEKLFF
TRBJ2-5 NA TRBV19 NA TGTGCCACCAGACAGTCAGGCGAGACCCAGTACTTC CATRQSGETQYF
TRBJ1-3 NA TRBV4-1 large TGCGCCAGCAGCCAAGATGGCCTCCCTGGAAACACCATATATTTT CASSQDGLPGNTIYF
TRBJ1-3 NA TRBV30 NA TGTGCCTGGAGTGATCGGTTCACAGGAAACTCTGGAAACACCATATATTTT CAWSDRFTGNSGNTIYF
TRBJ2-2 NA TRBV11-3 few TGTGCCAGCAGCTCCCAGGCCGAAGCCACCGGGGAGCTGTTTTTT CASSSQAEATGELFF
TRBJ2-3 TRBD2 TRBV15 NA TGTGCCACCAGCAGGACTAGCGGGGGGCCGACAGATACGCAGTATTTT CATSRTSGGPTDTQYF
TRBJ1-2 NA TRBV30 large TGTGCCTGGAGTCCCGGGGGAGGCTACACCTTC CAWSPGGGYTF
TRBJ2-2 NA TRBV19 NA TGTGCCAGTAGTATGGAACTGATCACCGGGGAGCTGTTTTTT CASSMELITGELFF
TRBJ1-1 NA TRBV11-3 NA TGTGCCAGCAGCTTGGGGGTTTTGGCGAACACTGAAGCTTTCTTT CASSLGVLANTEAFF
TRBJ2-1 TRBD1 TRBV5-1 NA TGCGCCAGCAGCTTGGGGGACAGGTTTAATGAGCAGTTCTTC CASSLGDRFNEQFF
TRBJ1-6 NA TRBV6-8 NA TGTGCCAGCAGCCAACACGAGACAGGCTACCCCCTCCACTTT CASSQHETGYPLHF
TRBJ2-1 TRBD1 TRBV6-8 few TGTGCCAGCAGTTACACGACAGGGGGATTTGATGAGCAGTTCTTC CASSYTTGGFDEQFF
TRBJ2-1 NA TRBV11-3 few TGTGCCAGCAGAGGAAGGGAATTTTGGAATGAGCAGTTCTTC CASRGREFWNEQFF
TRBJ1-1 NA TRBV9 large TGTGCCAGCAGCAGGACGGGGAACACTGAAGCTTTCTTT CASSRTGNTEAFF
TRBJ2-1 NA TRBV23-1 NA TGCGCCAGCAGCCAAGAGGGCGGGAACACCTTCAATGAGCAGTTCTTC CASSQEGGNTFNEQFF
TRBJ2-7 TRBD1 TRBV6-8 medium-sized TGTGCCAGCAGTTACGGTTACACAGGGGGCGTCCACGAGCAGTACTTC CASSYGYTGGVHEQYF
TRBJ1-2 NA TRBV19 NA TGTGCCAGTAGTATGGGAGGGAACAGGGCACCTAACTATGGCTACACCTTC CASSMGGNRAPNYGYTF
TRBJ1-1 NA TRBV9 NA TGTGCCAGCAGCGTAGTCAGGGGCACTGAAGCTTTCTTT CASSVVRGTEAFF
TRBJ1-1 TRBD1 TRBV28 few TGTGCCAGCAGTCCTAGGACAGGGTTTCCGTTTGGTGAAGCTTTCTTT CASSPRTGFPFGEAFF
TRBJ2-5 NA TRBV28 NA TGTGCCAGCAGTTTAAATGGGGAGACCCAGTACTTC CASSLNGETQYF
TRBJ1-5 NA TRBV11-3 large TGTGCCAGCAGCCCCCTCATCGGCTCTGGACAGCCCCAGCATTTT CASSPLIGSGQPQHF
TRBJ1-4 NA TRBV11-3 NA TGTGCCAGCAGCTTAGAAGGGTGGGGTGAAAAACTGTTTTTT CASSLEGWGEKLFF